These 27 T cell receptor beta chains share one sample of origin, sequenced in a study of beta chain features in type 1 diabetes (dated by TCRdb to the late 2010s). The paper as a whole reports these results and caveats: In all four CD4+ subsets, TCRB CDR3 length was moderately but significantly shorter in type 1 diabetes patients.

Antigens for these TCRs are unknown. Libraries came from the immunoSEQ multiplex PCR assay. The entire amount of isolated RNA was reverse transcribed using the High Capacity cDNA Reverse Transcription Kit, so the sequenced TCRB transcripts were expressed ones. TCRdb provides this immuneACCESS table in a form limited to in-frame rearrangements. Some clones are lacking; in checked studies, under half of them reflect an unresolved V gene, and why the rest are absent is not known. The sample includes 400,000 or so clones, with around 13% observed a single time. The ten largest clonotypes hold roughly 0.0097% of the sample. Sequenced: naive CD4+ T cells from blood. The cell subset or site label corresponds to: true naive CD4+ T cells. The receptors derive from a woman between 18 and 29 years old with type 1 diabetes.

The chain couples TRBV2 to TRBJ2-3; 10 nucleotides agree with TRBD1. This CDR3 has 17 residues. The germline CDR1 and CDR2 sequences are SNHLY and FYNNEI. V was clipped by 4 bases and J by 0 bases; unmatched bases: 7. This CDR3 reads CASSAGQGLASTDTQYF. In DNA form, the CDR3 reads TGTGCCAGCAGTGCGGGACAGGGGTTGGCTAGCACAGATACGCAGTATTTT.

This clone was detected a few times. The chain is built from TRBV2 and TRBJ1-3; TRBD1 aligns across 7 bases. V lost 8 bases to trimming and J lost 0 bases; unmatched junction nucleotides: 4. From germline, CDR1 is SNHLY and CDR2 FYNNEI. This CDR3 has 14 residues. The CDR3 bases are TGTGCCAGCGCAGGGGGGATCTCTGGAAACACCATATATTTT. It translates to CASAGGISGNTIYF.

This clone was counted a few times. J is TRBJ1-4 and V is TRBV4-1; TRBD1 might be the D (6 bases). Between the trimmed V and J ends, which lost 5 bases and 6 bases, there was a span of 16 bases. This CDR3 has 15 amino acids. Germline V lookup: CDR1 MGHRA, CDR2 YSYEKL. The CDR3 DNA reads TGCGCCAGCAGCACTCCCGGCAGGGGATATGAAAAACTGTTTTTT. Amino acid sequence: CASSTPGRGYEKLFF.

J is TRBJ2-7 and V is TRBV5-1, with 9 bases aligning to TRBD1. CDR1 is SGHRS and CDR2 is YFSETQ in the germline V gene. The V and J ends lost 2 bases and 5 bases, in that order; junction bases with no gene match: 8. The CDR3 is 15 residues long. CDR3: CASSFTGTGRNEQYF. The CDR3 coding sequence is TGCGCCAGCAGCTTTACCGGGACAGGGAGGAACGAGCAGTACTTC.

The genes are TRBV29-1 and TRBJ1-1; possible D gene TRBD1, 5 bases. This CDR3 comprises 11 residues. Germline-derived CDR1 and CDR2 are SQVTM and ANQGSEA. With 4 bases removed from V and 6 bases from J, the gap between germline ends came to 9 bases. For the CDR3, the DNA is TGCAGCGTTGCAACAGGCGCTGAAGCTTTCTTT. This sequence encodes CSVATGAEAFF. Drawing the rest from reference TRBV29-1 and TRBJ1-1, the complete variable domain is SAVISQKPSRDICQRGTSLTIQCQVDSQVTMMFWYRQQPGQSLTLIATANQGSEATYESGFVIDKFPISRPNLTFSTLTVSNMSPEDSSIYLCSVATGAEAFFGQGTRLTVV.

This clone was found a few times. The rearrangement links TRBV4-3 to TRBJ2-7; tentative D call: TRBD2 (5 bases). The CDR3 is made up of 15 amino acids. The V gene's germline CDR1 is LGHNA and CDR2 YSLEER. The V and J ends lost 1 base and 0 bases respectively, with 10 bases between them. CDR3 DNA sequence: TGCGCCAGCAGCCAAGGTTCGGGGAACTCCTACGAGCAGTACTTC. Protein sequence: CASSQGSGNSYEQYF.

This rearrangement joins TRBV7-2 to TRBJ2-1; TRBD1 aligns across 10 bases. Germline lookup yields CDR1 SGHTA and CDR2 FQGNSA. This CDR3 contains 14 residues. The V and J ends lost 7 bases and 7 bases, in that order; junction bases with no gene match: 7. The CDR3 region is CASNRPGQGNEQFF. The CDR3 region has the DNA TGTGCCAGCAACCGACCGGGACAGGGGAATGAGCAGTTCTTC.

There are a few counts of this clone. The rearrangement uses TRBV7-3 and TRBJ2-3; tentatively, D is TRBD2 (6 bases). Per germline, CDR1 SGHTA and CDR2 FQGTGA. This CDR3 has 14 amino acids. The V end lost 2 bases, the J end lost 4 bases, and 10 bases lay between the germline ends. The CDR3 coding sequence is TGTGCCAGCAGCTTACACGGGAGCGCAGATACGCAGTATTTT. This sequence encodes CASSLHGSADTQYF.

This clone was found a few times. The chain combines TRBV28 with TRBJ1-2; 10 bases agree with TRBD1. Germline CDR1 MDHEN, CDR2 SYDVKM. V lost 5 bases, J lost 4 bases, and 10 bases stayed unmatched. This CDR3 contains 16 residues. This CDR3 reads CASSGNPGQGFYGYTF. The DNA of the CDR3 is TGTGCCAGCAGTGGAAACCCGGGACAGGGGTTCTATGGCTACACCTTC.

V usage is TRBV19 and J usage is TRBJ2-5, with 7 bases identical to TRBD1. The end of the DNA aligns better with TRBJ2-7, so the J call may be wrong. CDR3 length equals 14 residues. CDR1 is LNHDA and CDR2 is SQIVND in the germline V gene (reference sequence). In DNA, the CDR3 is TGTGCCAGTAGTTCCTACAGGGGTATCTACGAGCAGTACTTC. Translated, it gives CASSSYRGIYEQYF.

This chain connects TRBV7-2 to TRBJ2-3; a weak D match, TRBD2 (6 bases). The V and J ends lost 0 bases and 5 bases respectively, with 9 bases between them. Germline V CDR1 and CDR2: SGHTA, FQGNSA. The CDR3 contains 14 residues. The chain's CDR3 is CASSLAGEVDTQYF. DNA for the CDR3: TGTGCCAGCAGCTTAGCAGGGGAGGTAGATACGCAGTATTTT.

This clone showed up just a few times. The CDR3 DNA reads TGCGCCAGCAGCCGGGAGCCACAAGAGACCCAGTACTTC. Protein product: CASSREPQETQYF. This rearrangement joins TRBV5-1 to TRBJ2-5; a weak D match, TRBD2 (6 bases). The CDR3 spans 13 residues. V was shortened by 4 bases and J by 2 bases, with 9 bases between the two germline ends. The germline CDR1 and CDR2 sequences are SGHRS and YFSETQ.

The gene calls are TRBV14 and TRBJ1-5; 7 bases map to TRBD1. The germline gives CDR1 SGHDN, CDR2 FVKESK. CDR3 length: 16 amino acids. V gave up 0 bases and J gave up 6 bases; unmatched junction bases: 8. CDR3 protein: CASSQDRQGGGQPQHF. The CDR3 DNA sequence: TGTGCCAGCAGCCAAGATCGACAGGGAGGAGGTCAGCCCCAGCATTTT.

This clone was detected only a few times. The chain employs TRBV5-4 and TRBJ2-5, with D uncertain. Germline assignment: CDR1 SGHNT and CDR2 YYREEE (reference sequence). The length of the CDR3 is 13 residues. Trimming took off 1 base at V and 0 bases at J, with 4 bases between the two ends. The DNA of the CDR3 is TGTGCCAGCAGCTTGATAGACCAAGAGACCCAGTACTTC. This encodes CASSLIDQETQYF.

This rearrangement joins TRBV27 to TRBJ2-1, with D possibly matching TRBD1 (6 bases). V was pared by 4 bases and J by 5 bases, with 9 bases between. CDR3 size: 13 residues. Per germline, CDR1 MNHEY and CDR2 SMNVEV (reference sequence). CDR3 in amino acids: CASSSGQHNEQFF. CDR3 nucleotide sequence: TGTGCCAGCAGTTCCGGACAGCACAATGAGCAGTTCTTC.

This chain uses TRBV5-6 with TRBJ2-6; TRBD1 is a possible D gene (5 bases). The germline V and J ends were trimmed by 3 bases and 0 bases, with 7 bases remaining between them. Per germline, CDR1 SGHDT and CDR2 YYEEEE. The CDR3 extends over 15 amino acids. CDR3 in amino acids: CASSSTASGANVLTF. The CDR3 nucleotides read TGTGCCAGCAGCTCGACAGCCTCTGGGGCCAACGTCCTGACTTTC.

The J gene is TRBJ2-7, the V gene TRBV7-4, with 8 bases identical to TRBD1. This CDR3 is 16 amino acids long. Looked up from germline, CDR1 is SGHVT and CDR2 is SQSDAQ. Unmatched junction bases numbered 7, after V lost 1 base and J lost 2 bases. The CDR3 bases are TGTGCCAGCAGCTTAGGGAAGGGACAGGTCACCTACGAGCAGTACTTC. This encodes CASSLGKGQVTYEQYF.

CDR3 sequence (DNA): TGTGCCAGCAGCTTGGGACAGGGTCACTATGGCTACACCTTC. Encoded protein: CASSLGQGHYGYTF. This chain uses TRBV5-4 with TRBJ1-2; 7 bases agree with TRBD1. Losses at the gene ends were 0 bases for V and 3 bases for J; bases not matched to a gene: 2. CDR1 and CDR2 (germline): SGHNT, YYREEE (reference sequence). The CDR3 extends over 14 amino acids.

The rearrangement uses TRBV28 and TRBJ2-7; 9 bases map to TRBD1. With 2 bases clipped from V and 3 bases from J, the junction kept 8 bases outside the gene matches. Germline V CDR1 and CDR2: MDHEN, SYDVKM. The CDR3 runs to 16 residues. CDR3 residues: CASSLPSPGQGYEQYF. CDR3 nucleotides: TGTGCCAGCAGTTTACCCTCTCCGGGACAGGGCTACGAGCAGTACTTC.

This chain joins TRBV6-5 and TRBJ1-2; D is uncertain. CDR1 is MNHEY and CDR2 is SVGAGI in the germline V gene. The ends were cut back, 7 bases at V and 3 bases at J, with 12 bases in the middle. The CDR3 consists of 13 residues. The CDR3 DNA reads TGTGCCAGCACCACGGGAATGTACTATGGCTACACCTTC. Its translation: CASTTGMYYGYTF.

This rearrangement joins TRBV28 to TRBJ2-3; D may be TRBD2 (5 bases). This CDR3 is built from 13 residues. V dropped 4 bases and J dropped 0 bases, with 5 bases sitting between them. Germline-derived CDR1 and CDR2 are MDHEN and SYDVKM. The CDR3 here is CASSWTSTDTQYF. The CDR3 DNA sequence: TGTGCCAGCAGTTGGACTAGCACAGATACGCAGTATTTT.

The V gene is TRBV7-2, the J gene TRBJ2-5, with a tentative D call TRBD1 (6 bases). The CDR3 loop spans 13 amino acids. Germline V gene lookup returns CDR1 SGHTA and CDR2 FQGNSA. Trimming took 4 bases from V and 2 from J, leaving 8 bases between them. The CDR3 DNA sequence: TGTGCCAGCAGCTGGACAGTACAAGAGACCCAGTACTTC. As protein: CASSWTVQETQYF.

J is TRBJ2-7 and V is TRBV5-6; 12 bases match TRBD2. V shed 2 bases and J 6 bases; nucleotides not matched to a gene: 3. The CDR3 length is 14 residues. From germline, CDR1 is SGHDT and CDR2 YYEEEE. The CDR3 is CASSFLAGGREQYF. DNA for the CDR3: TGTGCCAGCAGCTTCCTAGCGGGAGGGCGCGAGCAGTACTTC.

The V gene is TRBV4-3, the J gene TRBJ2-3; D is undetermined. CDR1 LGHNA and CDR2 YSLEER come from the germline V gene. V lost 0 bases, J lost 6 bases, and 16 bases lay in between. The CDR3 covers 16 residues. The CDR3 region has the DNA TGCGCCAGCAGCCAAGATGTCACACTCCCCGGGGATACGCAGTATTTT. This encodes CASSQDVTLPGDTQYF.

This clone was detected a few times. Here the CDR3 reads CASSPWGGWNTEAFF. The CDR3 DNA reads TGTGCCAGCAGCCCCTGGGGGGGATGGAACACTGAAGCTTTCTTT. The chain employs TRBV5-6 and TRBJ1-1, with D maybe TRBD1 (5 bases). CDR1 is SGHDT and CDR2 is YYEEEE in the germline V gene. The CDR3 extends over 15 amino acids. V dropped 4 bases and J dropped 1 base, with 14 bases sitting between them.

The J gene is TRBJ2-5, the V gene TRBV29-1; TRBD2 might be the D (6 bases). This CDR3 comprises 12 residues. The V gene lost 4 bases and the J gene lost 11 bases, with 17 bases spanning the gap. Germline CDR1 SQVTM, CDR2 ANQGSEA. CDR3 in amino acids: CSVGTGKREQYF. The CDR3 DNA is TGCAGCGTTGGGACCGGCAAACGGGAGCAGTACTTC. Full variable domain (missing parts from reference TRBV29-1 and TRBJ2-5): SAVISQKPSRDICQRGTSLTIQCQVDSQVTMMFWYRQQPGQSLTLIATANQGSEATYESGFVIDKFPISRPNLTFSTLTVSNMSPEDSSIYLCSVGTGKREQYFGPGTRLLVL.

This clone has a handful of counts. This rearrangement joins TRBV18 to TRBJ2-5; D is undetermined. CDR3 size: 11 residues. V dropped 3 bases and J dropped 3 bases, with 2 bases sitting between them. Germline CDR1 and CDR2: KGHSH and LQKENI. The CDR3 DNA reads TGTGCCAGCTCACCCAAAGAGACCCAGTACTTC. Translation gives CASSPKETQYF.